The T cell receptor (beta chain) described here comes from a study of OX40 agonist ivuxolimab in advanced cancers. Study observations and caveats: Still undetermined is the antigen specificity of the expanded peripheral T cells.

Some clones are missing from TCRdb's copy, which holds only in-frame ones; the method was immunoSEQ multiplex PCR. This table holds tens of thousands of clones, more than 85% found once. Worth noting for this clone: Its antigen is unidentified.

Germline V gene sequence: CDR1 SGDLS, CDR2 YYNGEE. CDR3 length: 14 amino acids. V was clipped by 3 bases and J by 3 bases, with 13 bases between them. V gene TRBV9 combines with J gene TRBJ2-7, with D possibly matching TRBD1 (6 bases). This TCR was recovered from an adult with an advanced solid tumor such as melanoma, head and neck, liver or kidney cancer. The sample here was CD4+ or CD8+ T cells sorted from blood, taken in a trial of the OX40 agonist ivuxolimab. The CDR3 sequence is CASSGADSFYEQYF. The CDR3 DNA follows: TGTGCCAGCAGCGGGGCGGACAGTTTCTACGAGCAGTACTTC. Full variable domain (outside the CDR3, taken from reference TRBV9 and TRBJ2-7): DSGVTQTPKHLITATGQRVTLRCSPRSGDLSVYWYQQSLDQGLQFLIQYYNGEERAKGNILERFSAQQFPDLHSELNLSSLELGDSALYFCASSGADSFYEQYFGPGTRLTVT.